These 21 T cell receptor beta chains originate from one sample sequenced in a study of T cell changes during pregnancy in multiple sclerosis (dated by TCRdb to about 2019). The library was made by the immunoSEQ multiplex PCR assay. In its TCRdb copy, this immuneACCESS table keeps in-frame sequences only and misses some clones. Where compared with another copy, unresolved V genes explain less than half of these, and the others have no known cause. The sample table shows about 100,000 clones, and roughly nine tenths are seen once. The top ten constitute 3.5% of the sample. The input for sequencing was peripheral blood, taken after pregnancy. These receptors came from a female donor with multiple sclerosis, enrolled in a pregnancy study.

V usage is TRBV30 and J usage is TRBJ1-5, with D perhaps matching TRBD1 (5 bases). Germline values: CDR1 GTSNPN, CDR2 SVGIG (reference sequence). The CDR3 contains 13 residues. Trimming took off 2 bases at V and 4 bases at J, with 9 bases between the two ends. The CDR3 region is CAWSRQPNQPQHF. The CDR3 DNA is TGTGCCTGGAGTCGACAGCCAAATCAGCCCCAGCATTTT.

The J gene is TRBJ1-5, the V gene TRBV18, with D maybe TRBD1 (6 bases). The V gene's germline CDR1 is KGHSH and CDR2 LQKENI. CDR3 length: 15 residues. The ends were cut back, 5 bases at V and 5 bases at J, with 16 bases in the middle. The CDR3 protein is CASSVRGNRDQPQHF. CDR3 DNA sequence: TGTGCCAGCTCAGTTAGGGGAAACAGGGATCAGCCCCAGCATTTT.

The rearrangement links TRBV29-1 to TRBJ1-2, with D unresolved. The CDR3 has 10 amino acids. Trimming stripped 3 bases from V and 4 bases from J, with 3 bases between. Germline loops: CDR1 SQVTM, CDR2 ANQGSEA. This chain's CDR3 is CSVDGYGYTF. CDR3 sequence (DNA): TGCAGCGTTGACGGCTATGGCTACACCTTC.

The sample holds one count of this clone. The CDR3 region has the DNA TGCGCCAGCAGCCCCCAGGGGAACACTGAAGCTTTCTTT. Encoded protein: CASSPQGNTEAFF. The V and J genes are TRBV5-1 and TRBJ1-1; perhaps TRBD1 as D (5 bases). Per the germline V gene, CDR1 is SGHRS and CDR2 is YFSETQ. CDR3 length: 13 residues. Between the trimmed V and J ends, which lost 4 bases and 1 base, there was a span of 8 bases.

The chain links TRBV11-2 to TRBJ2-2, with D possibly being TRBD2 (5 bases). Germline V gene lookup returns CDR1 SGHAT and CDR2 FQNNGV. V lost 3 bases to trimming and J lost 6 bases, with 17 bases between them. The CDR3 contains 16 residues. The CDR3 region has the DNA TGTGCCAGCAGCTTGATCGGCCTCTCGGAGGCCGGGGAGCTGTTTTTT. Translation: CASSLIGLSEAGELFF.

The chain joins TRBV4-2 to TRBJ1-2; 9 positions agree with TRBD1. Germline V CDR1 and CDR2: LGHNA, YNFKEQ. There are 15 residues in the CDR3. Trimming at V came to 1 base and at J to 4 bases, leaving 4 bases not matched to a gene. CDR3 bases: TGTGCCAGCAGCCAAGGGACAGGGGAAGGCTATGGCTACACCTTC. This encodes CASSQGTGEGYGYTF.

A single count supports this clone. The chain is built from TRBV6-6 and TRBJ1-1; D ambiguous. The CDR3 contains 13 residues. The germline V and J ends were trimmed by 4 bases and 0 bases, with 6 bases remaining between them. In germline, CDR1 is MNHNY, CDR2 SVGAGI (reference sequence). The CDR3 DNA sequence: TGTGCCAGCAGTTCTCTTCTGAACACTGAAGCTTTCTTT. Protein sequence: CASSSLLNTEAFF.

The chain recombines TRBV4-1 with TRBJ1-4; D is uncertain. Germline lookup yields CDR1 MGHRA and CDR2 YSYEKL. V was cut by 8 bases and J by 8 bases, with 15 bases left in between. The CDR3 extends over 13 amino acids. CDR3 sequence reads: CASSYMEEEKLFF. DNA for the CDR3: TGCGCCAGCTCCTACATGGAGGAGGAAAAACTGTTTTTT.

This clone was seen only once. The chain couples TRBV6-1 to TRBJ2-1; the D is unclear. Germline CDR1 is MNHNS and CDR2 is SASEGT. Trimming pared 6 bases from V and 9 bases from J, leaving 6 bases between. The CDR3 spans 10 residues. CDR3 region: CASRNSEQFF. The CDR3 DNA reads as TGTGCCAGCAGAAACAGTGAGCAGTTCTTC.

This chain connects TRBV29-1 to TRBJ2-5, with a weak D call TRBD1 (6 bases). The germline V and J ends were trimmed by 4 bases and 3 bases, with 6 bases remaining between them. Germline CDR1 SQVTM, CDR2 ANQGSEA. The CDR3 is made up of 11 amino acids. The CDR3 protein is CSVAGEETQYF. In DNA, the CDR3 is TGCAGCGTTGCAGGGGAAGAGACCCAGTACTTC.

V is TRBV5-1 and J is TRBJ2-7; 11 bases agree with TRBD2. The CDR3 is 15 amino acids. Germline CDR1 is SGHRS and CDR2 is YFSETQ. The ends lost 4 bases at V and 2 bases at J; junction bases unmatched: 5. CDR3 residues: CASSKIAGGPYEQYF. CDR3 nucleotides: TGCGCCAGCAGCAAAATAGCGGGGGGGCCCTACGAGCAGTACTTC.

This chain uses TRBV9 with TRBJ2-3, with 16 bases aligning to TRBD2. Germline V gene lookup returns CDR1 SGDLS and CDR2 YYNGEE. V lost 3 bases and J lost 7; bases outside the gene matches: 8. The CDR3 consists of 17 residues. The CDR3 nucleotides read TGTGCCAGCAGCGGGGGACTAGCGGGGGGGTGGAGTCATACGCAGTATTTT. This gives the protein CASSGGLAGGWSHTQYF.

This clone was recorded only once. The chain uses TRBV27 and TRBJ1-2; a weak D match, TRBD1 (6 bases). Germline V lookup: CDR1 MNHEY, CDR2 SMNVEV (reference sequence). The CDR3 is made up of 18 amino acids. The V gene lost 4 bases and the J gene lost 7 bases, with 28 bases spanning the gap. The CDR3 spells CASSSNRALDGLGFGYTF. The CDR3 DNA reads TGTGCCAGCAGTTCTAACAGGGCCCTGGATGGTTTAGGATTTGGCTACACCTTC.

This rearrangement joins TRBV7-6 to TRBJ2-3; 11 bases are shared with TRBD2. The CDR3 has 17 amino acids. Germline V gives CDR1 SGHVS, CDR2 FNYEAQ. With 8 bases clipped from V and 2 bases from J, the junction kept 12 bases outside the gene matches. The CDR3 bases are TGTGCCAGCTCCCCCCCCCTAGCGGGGGGCCTCACAGATACGCAGTATTTT. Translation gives CASSPPLAGGLTDTQYF. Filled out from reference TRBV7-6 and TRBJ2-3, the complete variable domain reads GAGVSQSPRYKVTKRGQDVALRCDPISGHVSLYWYRQALGQGPEFLTYFNYEAQQDKSGLPNDRFSAERPEGSISTLTIQRTEQRDSAMYRCASSPPLAGGLTDTQYFGPGTRLTVL.

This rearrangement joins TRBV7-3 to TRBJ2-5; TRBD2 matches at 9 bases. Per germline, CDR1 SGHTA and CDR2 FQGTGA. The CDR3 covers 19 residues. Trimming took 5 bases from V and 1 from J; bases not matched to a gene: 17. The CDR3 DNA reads TGTGCCAGCAGCCCCGGGCGGGGGGGGCTCCACGGCCTCCAAGAGACCCAGTACTTC. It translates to CASSPGRGGLHGLQETQYF.

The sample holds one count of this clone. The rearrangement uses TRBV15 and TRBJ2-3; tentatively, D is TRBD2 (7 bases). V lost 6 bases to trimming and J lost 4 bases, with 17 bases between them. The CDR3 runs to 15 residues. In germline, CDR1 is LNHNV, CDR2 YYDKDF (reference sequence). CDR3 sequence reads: CATRGGRGAADTQYF. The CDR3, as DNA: TGTGCCACCAGGGGGGGGAGGGGGGCCGCAGATACGCAGTATTTT.

CDR3 nucleotides: TGTGCCAGCAGCTTACAGGATTTTACTGAAGCTTTCTTT. This codes for CASSLQDFTEAFF. The V call is TRBV7-9, the J call TRBJ1-1; D remains ambiguous. Looked up from germline, CDR1 is SEHNR and CDR2 is FQNEAQ (reference sequence). The length of the CDR3 is 13 residues. With 2 bases removed from V and 5 bases from J, the gap between germline ends came to 9 bases.

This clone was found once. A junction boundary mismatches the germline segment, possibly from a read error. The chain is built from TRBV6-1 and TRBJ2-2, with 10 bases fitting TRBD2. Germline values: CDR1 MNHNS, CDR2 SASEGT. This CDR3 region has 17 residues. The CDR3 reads CASSEAGGPFLTGELFF. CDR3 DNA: TGTGCCAGCAGCGAAGCGGGGGGGCCTTTTCTAACCGGGGAGCTGTTTTTT.

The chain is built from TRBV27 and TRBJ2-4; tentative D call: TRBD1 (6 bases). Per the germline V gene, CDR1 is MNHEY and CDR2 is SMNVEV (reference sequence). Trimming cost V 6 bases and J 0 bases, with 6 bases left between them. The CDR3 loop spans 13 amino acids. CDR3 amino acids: CASRGGAKNIQYF. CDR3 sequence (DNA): TGTGCCAGCAGAGGGGGAGCCAAAAACATTCAGTACTTC.

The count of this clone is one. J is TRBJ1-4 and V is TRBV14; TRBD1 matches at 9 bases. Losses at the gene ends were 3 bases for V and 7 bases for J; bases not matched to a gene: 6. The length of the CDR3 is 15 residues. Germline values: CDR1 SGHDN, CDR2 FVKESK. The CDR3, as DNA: TGTGCCAGCAGCCAGGACAGGGGAGCGAGTGAAAAACTGTTTTTT. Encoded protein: CASSQDRGASEKLFF.

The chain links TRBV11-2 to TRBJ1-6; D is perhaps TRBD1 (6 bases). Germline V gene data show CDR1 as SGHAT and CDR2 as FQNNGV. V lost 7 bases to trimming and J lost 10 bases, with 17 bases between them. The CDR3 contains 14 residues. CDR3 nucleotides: TGTGCCAGCACGAGCCGGTCGAGGGGGTCACCCCTCCACTTT. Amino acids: CASTSRSRGSPLHF.